These 27 T cell receptor beta chains came from one sample sequenced in a study of OX40 agonist ivuxolimab in advanced cancers. Generated by immunoSEQ multiplex PCR, the TCRdb table keeps only in-frame clones and is missing some. This table holds approximately 73,000 clones, just over 85% found once. Sequences were derived from CD4+ or CD8+ T cells sorted from blood, sampled in a trial of the OX40 agonist ivuxolimab. These receptors all stem from an adult with an advanced solid tumor such as melanoma, head and neck, liver or kidney cancer.

The chain uses TRBV6-4 and TRBJ2-2; no clear D. This CDR3 is 14 amino acids long. V was shortened by 2 bases and J by 5 bases, with 9 bases between the two germline ends. Germline V lookup: CDR1 MRHNA, CDR2 SNTAGT. In DNA form, the CDR3 reads TGTGCCAGCAGTGACAATGCCGGAACCGGGGAGCTGTTTTTT. Protein: CASSDNAGTGELFF.

V is TRBV18 and J is TRBJ2-7; no clear D. This CDR3 spans 14 amino acids. Germline CDR1 reads KGHSH; CDR2 reads LQKENI. Trimming pared 3 bases from V and 3 bases from J, leaving 12 bases between. The CDR3 sequence is CASSPKPDVYEQYF. DNA for the CDR3: TGTGCCAGCTCACCTAAACCCGACGTCTACGAGCAGTACTTC. The full variable domain, in which reference TRBV18 and TRBJ2-7 provide the parts outside the CDR3, is NAGVMQNPRHLVRRRGQEARLRCSPMKGHSHVYWYRQLPEEGLKFMVYLQKENIIDESGMPKERFSAEFPKEGPSILRIQQVVRGDSAAYFCASSPKPDVYEQYFGPGTRLTVT.

The chain is built from TRBV10-3 and TRBJ1-5; tentatively, D is TRBD1 (5 bases). Germline lookup yields CDR1 ENHRY and CDR2 SYGVKD. V lost 7 bases, J lost 1 base, and 14 bases lay in between. This CDR3 has 15 amino acids. CDR3 protein: CAITKGRRSNQPQHF. The CDR3 DNA reads TGTGCCATCACCAAGGGGAGGAGGAGCAATCAGCCCCAGCATTTT.

This chain links TRBV28 with TRBJ2-5; TRBD1 aligns across 11 bases. The CDR3 runs to 16 residues. Germline-derived CDR1 and CDR2 are MDHEN and SYDVKM. The trim removed 3 bases at V and 5 bases at J, leaving 8 bases unmatched. The CDR3 region is CASSFIGQGARETQYF. CDR3 nucleotide sequence: TGTGCCAGCAGTTTTATAGGACAGGGGGCGCGGGAGACCCAGTACTTC. The variable domain in full, completed from reference TRBV28 and TRBJ2-5, reads DVKVTQSSRYLVKRTGEKVFLECVQDMDHENMFWYRQDPGLGLRLIYFSYDVKMKEKGDIPEGYSVSREKKERFSLILESASTNQTSMYLCASSFIGQGARETQYFGPGTRLLVL.

The rearrangement joins TRBV2 to TRBJ1-2; no definite D call. V was trimmed by 4 bases and J by 8 bases, leaving 11 bases between them. CDR1 is SNHLY and CDR2 is FYNNEI in the germline V gene. There are 12 residues in the CDR3. The CDR3 DNA reads as TGTGCCAGCAGTGTTTCCGGGAACGGCTACACCTTC. Amino acids: CASSVSGNGYTF.

CDR3 bases: TGTGCCAGCAGTTTTTACGGGACAGGGACAACAGATACGCAGTATTTT. This translates into CASSFYGTGTTDTQYF. This chain joins TRBV28 and TRBJ2-3; 9 bases match TRBD1. The length of the CDR3 is 16 residues. Losses at the gene ends were 3 bases for V and 3 bases for J; bases not matched to a gene: 7. Per the germline V gene, CDR1 is MDHEN and CDR2 is SYDVKM.

The V gene is TRBV5-5, the J gene TRBJ1-5; possible D gene TRBD1, 5 bases. The CDR3 sequence is 15 residues long. Between the trimmed V and J ends, which lost 2 bases and 7 bases, there was a span of 16 bases. Germline V lookup: CDR1 SGHKS, CDR2 YYEKEE (reference sequence). The CDR3 DNA is TGTGCCAGCAGCTTATGGATCGAGGGGCGACAGCCCCAGCATTTT. Protein sequence: CASSLWIEGRQPQHF.

A single count supports this clone. Here the CDR3 DNA reads TGTGCCAGCAGGATCGGGGTCGCGAGGACTGAAGCTTTCTTT. The encoded protein is CASRIGVARTEAFF. The chain has TRBV7-9 and TRBJ1-1; D call uncertain. This CDR3 region has 14 residues. CDR1 and CDR2 (germline): SEHNR, FQNEAQ (reference sequence). V was cut by 6 bases and J by 5 bases, with 16 bases left in between.

The chain is built from TRBV4-3 and TRBJ2-3; D ambiguous. Trimming took off 8 bases at V and 4 bases at J, with 19 bases between the two ends. This CDR3 region has 15 residues. Germline V lookup: CDR1 LGHNA, CDR2 YSLEER. CDR3 amino acids: CASSPRGRAPDTQYF. The CDR3 DNA follows: TGCGCCAGCTCCCCGAGAGGCCGAGCGCCAGATACGCAGTATTTT.

The genes are TRBV4-2 and TRBJ2-7, with TRBD1 matching 10 bases. Per the germline V gene, CDR1 is LGHNA and CDR2 is YNFKEQ. The CDR3 extends over 15 amino acids. V gave up 1 base and J gave up 4 bases; unmatched junction bases: 4. The CDR3 protein is CASSQGGTGEYEQYF. The CDR3, as DNA: TGTGCCAGCAGCCAAGGGGGGACAGGGGAATACGAGCAGTACTTC.

This clone appeared once. The rearrangement links TRBV5-1 to TRBJ2-3; tentatively, D is TRBD1 (6 bases). CDR1 is SGHRS and CDR2 is YFSETQ in the germline V gene. V was cut by 0 bases and J by 2 bases, with 7 bases left in between. The CDR3 contains 14 residues. The CDR3 loop is CASSLDRATDTQYF. CDR3 nucleotides: TGCGCCAGCAGCTTGGACAGGGCCACAGATACGCAGTATTTT. The variable domain in full, with the rest retrieved from reference TRBV5-1 and TRBJ2-3, is KAGVTQTPRYLIKTRGQQVTLSCSPISGHRSVSWYQQTPGQGLQFLFEYFSETQRNKGNFPGRFSGRQFSNSRSEMNVSTLELGDSALYLCASSLDRATDTQYFGPGTRLTVL.

V and J are TRBV28 and TRBJ2-7, with D maybe TRBD2 (5 bases). Trimming removed 6 bases at V and 0 bases at J, with 9 bases between. Germline CDR1 and CDR2: MDHEN and SYDVKM. The CDR3 is made up of 13 amino acids. The CDR3 DNA sequence: TGTGCCAGCAGGCGGGCCGTCTCCTACGAGCAGTACTTC. Residues: CASRRAVSYEQYF.

The chain uses TRBV6-4 and TRBJ2-7, with 7 bases fitting TRBD1. The length of the CDR3 is 16 residues. CDR1 and CDR2 (germline): MRHNA, SNTAGT. Trimming removed 2 bases from V and 0 bases from J; junction bases left unmatched: 7. CDR3 sequence (DNA): TGTGCCAGCAGTGACCACTGGACAGGCCGCTCCTACGAGCAGTACTTC. The encoded protein is CASSDHWTGRSYEQYF.

In its sample, this clone was seen a few times. This rearrangement joins TRBV7-9 to TRBJ2-7, with unresolved D. The ends were cut back, 2 bases at V and 6 bases at J, with 8 bases in the middle. This CDR3 is 12 amino acids long. Germline-derived CDR1 and CDR2 are SEHNR and FQNEAQ (reference sequence). The CDR3 reads CASSLNFAEQYF. Written as DNA, the CDR3 is TGTGCCAGCAGCTTAAATTTTGCCGAGCAGTACTTC.

This clone was seen only once. V and J are TRBV7-2 and TRBJ1-2, with D possibly TRBD1 on 6 matching bases. V lost 1 base to trimming and J lost 5 bases, with 11 bases between them. This CDR3 is built from 14 residues. Germline CDR1 reads SGHTA; CDR2 reads FQGNSA. The CDR3: CASSLVQGPYGYTF. Written as DNA, the CDR3 is TGTGCCAGCAGCTTAGTGCAGGGGCCATATGGCTACACCTTC.

This clone was seen once. The chain carries TRBV18 and TRBJ1-1; possible D gene TRBD1, 6 bases. Germline loops: CDR1 KGHSH, CDR2 LQKENI. This CDR3 contains 17 residues. V dropped 2 bases and J dropped 1 base, with 17 bases sitting between them. The DNA for the CDR3 is TGTGCCAGCTCACCAAGGGGGGCAAGTTTGGGGAACACTGAAGCTTTCTTT. Protein product: CASSPRGASLGNTEAFF.

The V and J genes are TRBV20-1 and TRBJ1-1; no clear D gene. The CDR3 runs to 10 residues. CDR1 is DFQATT, CDR2 SNEGSKA, per germline (reference sequence). The CDR3 bases are TGCAGGCCACTAAGGGAAGGAGCTTTCTTT. It translates to CRPLREGAFF.

V and J are TRBV6-6 and TRBJ1-6; D call uncertain. V lost 2 bases to trimming and J lost 0 bases, with 5 bases between them. Germline assignment: CDR1 MNHNY and CDR2 SVGAGI (reference sequence). There are 15 residues in the CDR3. This chain's CDR3 is CASSYHRSYNSPLHF. CDR3 nucleotide sequence: TGTGCCAGCAGTTACCACCGCTCCTATAATTCACCCCTCCACTTT.

V usage is TRBV5-6 and J usage is TRBJ1-2, with 10 bases aligning to TRBD1. J lost 5 bases, V lost 4 bases, and 8 bases had no gene match. CDR3 size: 15 residues. Germline V gene data show CDR1 as SGHDT and CDR2 as YYEEEE. The CDR3 nucleotides are TGTGCCAGCAGCCCTCAGACAGGGGGCGTTTATGGCTACACCTTC. It yields the protein CASSPQTGGVYGYTF.

The chain joins TRBV20-1 to TRBJ1-6; D ambiguous. V lost 6 bases to trimming and J lost 12 bases, with 12 bases between them. CDR1 is DFQATT, CDR2 SNEGSKA, per germline (reference sequence). The CDR3 is 11 residues long. The CDR3 nucleotides read TGCAGTGCCCCTAATTTGGGACCCCTCCACTTT. This encodes CSAPNLGPLHF.

The CDR3 nucleotides read TGTGCCAGCAGCTTGTCCGGGGATGGCTACACCTTC. Translation: CASSLSGDGYTF. V is TRBV5-4 and J is TRBJ1-2, with D hard to call. The CDR3 is 12 amino acids. Per germline, CDR1 SGHNT and CDR2 YYREEE (reference sequence). With 1 base removed from V and 6 bases from J, the gap between germline ends came to 7 bases.

CDR3 region: CASTGPSTPLHF. DNA for the CDR3: TGTGCCAGCACGGGCCCGAGTACACCCCTCCACTTT. J is TRBJ1-6 and V is TRBV6-6; D call uncertain. The germline gives CDR1 MNHNY, CDR2 SVGAGI (reference sequence). V gave up 7 bases and J gave up 11 bases, with 12 bases separating them. The CDR3 extends over 12 amino acids.

The sample holds a few counts of this clone. The chain links TRBV19 to TRBJ1-5; possibly TRBD1 for D (5 bases). Trimming pared 9 bases from V and 0 bases from J, leaving 18 bases between. Germline V CDR1 and CDR2: LNHDA, SQIVND (reference sequence). This CDR3 region has 16 residues. CDR3 loop: CASRVGRGYSNQPQHF. The DNA of the CDR3 is TGTGCCAGCCGGGTGGGGAGGGGATATAGCAATCAGCCCCAGCATTTT.

The gene calls are TRBV15 and TRBJ1-5; D is perhaps TRBD1 (5 bases). The germline CDR1 and CDR2 sequences are LNHNV and YYDKDF (reference sequence). The CDR3 sequence is 13 residues long. V was clipped by 0 bases and J by 12 bases, with 12 bases between them. CDR3 sequence: CATSRDPPGLQHF. The DNA for the CDR3 is TGTGCCACCAGCAGAGACCCTCCGGGACTCCAGCATTTT.

The CDR3 bases are TGCGCCAGCAGCTTGGGACAGAGTAGCAATCAGCCCCAGCATTTT. It translates to CASSLGQSSNQPQHF. The chain uses TRBV5-1 and TRBJ1-5; tentative D call: TRBD1 (5 bases). The V gene lost 0 bases and the J gene lost 0 bases, with 7 bases spanning the gap. Germline assignment: CDR1 SGHRS and CDR2 YFSETQ. CDR3 length equals 15 residues.

This sequence joins TRBV7-2 and TRBJ1-5; D is unclear. Germline values: CDR1 SGHTA, CDR2 FQGNSA. V dropped 0 bases and J dropped 5 bases, with 14 bases sitting between them. This CDR3 has 16 amino acids. CDR3 nucleotide sequence: TGTGCCAGCAGCTTAGCCGGTCCGCCGAGCGATCAGCCCCAGCATTTT. Amino acids: CASSLAGPPSDQPQHF.

V and J are TRBV29-1 and TRBJ2-3; the D gene is possibly TRBD1 (6 bases). CDR3 length equals 14 residues. From germline, CDR1 is SQVTM and CDR2 ANQGSEA. Trimming removed 3 bases at V and 4 bases at J, with 14 bases between. CDR3 in amino acids: CSVEGARGADTQYF. CDR3 nucleotides: TGCAGCGTTGAGGGGGCGAGGGGCGCAGATACGCAGTATTTT.